A selection of T cell receptor beta chains follows, all from one sample in a study of cytomegalovirus exposure and HLA in healthy donors. The repertoire was sequenced with immunoSEQ multiplex PCR; TCRdb's copy has only in-frame clones and lacks some. There are under 200,000 clones in the sample; around 78% occur only once, and 11% to 15% lies in the top ten. The sample was PBMCs. The receptors stem from a woman aged 25-40 years in good health and CMV-seropositive. Both conserved end residues are part of each CDR3. A D gene is named only where the DNA matches it firmly. Size is stated for part of the rows, as once, few or many counts, or as a class when the clone is expanded.

v_gene	abundance	j_gene	d_gene	len	CDR3aa	CDR3nt
TRBV5-5	.	TRBJ1-3	.	13	CASSSAGGNTIYF	TGTGCCAGCAGCTCTGCAGGGGGAAACACCATATATTTT
TRBV7-2	.	TRBJ2-1	TRBD1	16	CASSSRQGSSYNEQFF	TGTGCCAGCAGCTCGCGACAGGGGTCCTCCTACAATGAGCAGTTCTTC
TRBV9	.	TRBJ2-5	.	18	CASSVVGSGGAKQETQYF	TGTGCCAGCAGCGTAGTGGGTAGCGGAGGTGCAAAACAAGAGACCCAGTACTTC
TRBV23-1	.	TRBJ2-7	.	14	CASIGVGVSYEQYF	TGCGCCAGCATCGGGGTTGGCGTCTCCTACGAGCAGTACTTC
TRBV6-5	.	TRBJ1-1	.	11	CASSGNTEAFF	TGTGCCAGCAGCGGGAACACTGAAGCTTTCTTT
TRBV7-9	.	TRBJ2-7	TRBD2	15	CASSAGLAGGYEQYF	TGTGCCAGCAGCGCAGGACTAGCGGGCGGCTACGAGCAGTACTTC
TRBV28	.	TRBJ2-1	TRBD2	17	CASSSPGLAASYNEQFF	TGTGCCAGCAGTTCCCCGGGACTAGCGGCCTCCTACAATGAGCAGTTCTTC
TRBV19	few	TRBJ2-1	.	15	CASSPGFDSYNEQFF	TGTGCCAGTAGTCCGGGATTTGACTCCTACAATGAGCAGTTCTTC
TRBV5-1	.	TRBJ2-1	.	16	CASSSSSASSYNEQFF	TGCGCCAGCAGCTCCTCTAGCGCGAGCTCCTACAATGAGCAGTTCTTC
TRBV29-1	once	TRBJ2-3	.	13	CSVGDSGGDTQYF	TGCAGCGTGGGGGACTCCGGGGGAGATACGCAGTATTTT
TRBV30	few	TRBJ2-7	.	13	CAWRRTEGYEQYF	TGTGCCTGGAGAAGGACAGAGGGGTACGAGCAGTACTTC
TRBV4-3	.	TRBJ2-3	TRBD1	17	CASSQVWSGGSTDTQYF	TGCGCCAGCAGCCAAGTTTGGTCAGGGGGTAGCACAGATACGCAGTATTTT
TRBV19	.	TRBJ2-7	TRBD2	17	CASSVLAGGTSTYEQYF	TGTGCCAGTAGTGTTCTAGCGGGGGGGACGTCGACCTACGAGCAGTACTTC
TRBV6-1	.	TRBJ2-2	TRBD2	16	CASSELRGGNTGELFF	TGTGCCAGCAGTGAATTGCGGGGGGGGAACACCGGGGAGCTGTTTTTT
TRBV5-1	.	TRBJ2-1	.	15	CASSFPGGPYNEQFF	TGCGCCAGCAGCTTCCCCGGGGGACCCTACAATGAGCAGTTCTTC
TRBV19	.	TRBJ1-5	.	15	CASSNNWSLNQPQHF	TGTGCCAGTAGTAATAACTGGTCCTTAAATCAGCCCCAGCATTTT